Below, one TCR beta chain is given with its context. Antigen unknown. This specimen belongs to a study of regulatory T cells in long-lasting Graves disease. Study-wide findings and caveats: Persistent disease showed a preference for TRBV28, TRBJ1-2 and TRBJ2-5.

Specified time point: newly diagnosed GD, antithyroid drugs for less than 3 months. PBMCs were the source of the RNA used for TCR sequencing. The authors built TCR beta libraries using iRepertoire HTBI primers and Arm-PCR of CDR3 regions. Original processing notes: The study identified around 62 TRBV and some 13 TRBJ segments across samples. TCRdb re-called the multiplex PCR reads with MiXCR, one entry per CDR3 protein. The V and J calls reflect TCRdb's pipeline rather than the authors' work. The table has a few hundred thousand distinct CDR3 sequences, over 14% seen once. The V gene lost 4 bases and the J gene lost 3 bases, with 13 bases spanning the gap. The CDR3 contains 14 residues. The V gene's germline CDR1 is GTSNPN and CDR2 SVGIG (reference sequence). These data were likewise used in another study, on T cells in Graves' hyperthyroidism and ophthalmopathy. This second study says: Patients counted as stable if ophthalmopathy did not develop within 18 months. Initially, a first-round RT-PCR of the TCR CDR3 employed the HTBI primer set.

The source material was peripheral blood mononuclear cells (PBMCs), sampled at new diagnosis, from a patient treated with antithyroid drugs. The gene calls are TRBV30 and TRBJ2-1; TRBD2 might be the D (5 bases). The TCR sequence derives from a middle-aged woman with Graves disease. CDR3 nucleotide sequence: TGTGCCTGGATTGAGGACTCAAACTACAATGAGCAGTTCTTC. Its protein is CAWIEDSNYNEQFF. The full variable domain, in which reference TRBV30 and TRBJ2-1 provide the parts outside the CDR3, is SQTIHQWPATLVQPVGSPLSLECTVEGTSNPNLYWYRQAAGRGLQLLFYSVGIGQISSEVPQNLSASRPQDRQFILSSKKLLLSDSGFYLCAWIEDSNYNEQFFGPGTRLTVL.